This TCR beta chain stems from a study of CD8 T cells in ankylosing spondylitis. General study findings and limits: Seemingly characteristic of ankylosing spondylitis blood was a TCR beta motif consisting of under 10 highly homologous variants. Earlier work had already found some motif variants in reactive arthritis synovial fluid and blood.

5'-RACE, quantitative and with molecular barcodes, yielded the TCR beta libraries. Via MiXCR, TCRdb re-called the 5' RACE reads, giving one row per CDR3 protein. The table includes about 480,000 distinct CDR3 sequences, 15% to 20% detected once. This clonotype was seen a handful of times. Its antigen is not known. This receptor was taken from a male donor with ankylosing spondylitis. The sample comprised blood, either unsorted or a sorted T cell fraction (not recorded which).

Written as DNA, the CDR3 is TGCAGCGTTCAGCCCTACTCTGGAAACACCATATATTTT. It codes for CSVQPYSGNTIYF. The chain combines TRBV29-1 with TRBJ1-3; D unclear. V was cut by 5 bases and J by 0 bases, with 8 bases left in between. The CDR3 extends over 13 amino acids. The germline V gene encodes CDR1 SQVTM and CDR2 ANQGSEA.